This TCR beta chain was captured by sequencing in a study of T cell responses to AZD1222 COVID-19 vaccine. Second-dose intervals near 4 or 12 weeks were combined. Worth noting for this clone: Its target is not known.

CDR3 length: 13 residues. V lost 7 bases and J 0 bases, leaving 7 bases between the germline ends. Germline V gives CDR1 MNHNY, CDR2 SVGAGI (reference sequence). The protocol was immunoSEQ multiplex PCR, while the TCRdb copy is restricted to in-frame clones and leaves out a portion. Seen here are 150,000 to 200,000 clones, just over 90% observed once, and the top ten hold 1% to 1.5%. General study findings and limits: There were mostly white British donors and more females than males, and clonal diversity was possibly underestimated. Without day 14 samples, only post-peak T cell repertoires were studied.

The specimen was peripheral blood, collected 28 days after the second AZD1222 dose. V is TRBV6-6 and J is TRBJ1-5, with D unresolved. The receptor's source is an adult who received the AZD1222 COVID-19 vaccine. The chain's CDR3 is CASTTYSNQPQHF. The CDR3 DNA sequence: TGTGCCAGCACCACTTATAGCAATCAGCCCCAGCATTTT.